Shown below are 31 T cell receptor beta chains from a single sample sequenced in a study of cytomegalovirus exposure and HLA in healthy donors. Assay: immunoSEQ multiplex PCR; the TCRdb copy retains only in-frame clones and omits some. The data contain under 250,000 clones, around 87% of them singletons. Sequences were obtained from PBMCs. The receptors originated from a woman between 18 and 30 years old in good health and CMV-seropositive.

The gene calls are TRBV5-1 and TRBJ1-4, with a possible D match to TRBD1 (6 bases). Germline V lookup: CDR1 SGHRS, CDR2 YFSETQ. Between the trimmed V and J ends, which lost 0 bases and 4 bases, there was a span of 10 bases. This CDR3 spans 15 amino acids. The DNA for the CDR3 is TGCGCCAGCAGCTTGGATCAGGGGCATAATGAAAAACTGTTTTTT. It encodes CASSLDQGHNEKLFF.

The rearrangement joins TRBV27 to TRBJ2-7, with D perhaps matching TRBD2 (6 bases). The ends were cut back, 5 bases at V and 4 bases at J, with 15 bases in the middle. In germline, CDR1 is MNHEY, CDR2 SMNVEV (reference sequence). This CDR3 spans 14 amino acids. CDR3 nucleotide sequence: TGTGCCAGCAGTGGAGGGGACTCTATATACGAGCAGTACTTC. Translating it yields CASSGGDSIYEQYF.

DNA for the CDR3: TGTGCCAGCAGTAGACAGGGGGCCTACGAGCAGTACTTC. Translated: CASSRQGAYEQYF. The chain links TRBV2 to TRBJ2-7; TRBD1 aligns across 9 bases. The V gene's germline CDR1 is SNHLY and CDR2 FYNNEI. The CDR3 totals 13 residues. J gave up 2 bases and V 5 bases, and 1 base lay outside the gene matches.

The chain employs TRBV28 and TRBJ1-4; 9 bases map to TRBD1. The CDR3 contains 17 residues. CDR1 is MDHEN, CDR2 SYDVKM, per germline. Losses at the gene ends were 4 bases for V and 5 bases for J; bases not matched to a gene: 11. CDR3 in amino acids: CASSSNTGGSLNEKLFF. CDR3 DNA sequence: TGTGCCAGCAGTTCCAATACAGGGGGCTCCCTGAATGAAAAACTGTTTTTT.

The J gene is TRBJ2-7, the V gene TRBV15; TRBD1 is a possible D gene (5 bases). CDR1 is LNHNV and CDR2 is YYDKDF in the germline V gene (reference sequence). V lost 5 bases and J lost 0, with 11 bases in between. This CDR3 region has 14 residues. The CDR3 reads CATSRPQGSYEQYF. The CDR3 DNA reads TGTGCCACCAGCCGACCCCAGGGCTCCTACGAGCAGTACTTC.

CDR3 sequence reads: CASSLGSGYNQPQHF. CDR3 DNA sequence: TGTGCCAGCAGCTTAGGATCAGGGTACAATCAGCCCCAGCATTTT. V usage is TRBV7-2 and J usage is TRBJ1-5, with TRBD1 as a possible D gene (5 bases). Trimming cost V 1 base and J 3 bases, with 10 bases left between them. Germline CDR1 SGHTA, CDR2 FQGNSA. CDR3 length: 15 residues. The full variable domain, rest sourced from reference TRBV7-2 and TRBJ1-5, is GAGVSQSPSNKVTEKGKDVELRCDPISGHTALYWYRQSLGQGLEFLIYFQGNSAPDKSGLPSDRFSAERTGGSVSTLTIQRTQQEDSAVYLCASSLGSGYNQPQHFGDGTRLSIL.

V is TRBV6-1 and J is TRBJ2-2; 7 positions agree with TRBD1. The V gene end was trimmed by 0 bases and the J gene end by 0 bases; junction bases not matched to a gene: 4. The CDR3 loop spans 17 amino acids. The germline CDR1 and CDR2 sequences are MNHNS and SASEGT. CDR3 DNA sequence: TGTGCCAGCAGTGAAGCCCCTGGACAGGCGAACACCGGGGAGCTGTTTTTT. It specifies CASSEAPGQANTGELFF.

The chain uses TRBV5-1 and TRBJ2-7; 7 bases align to TRBD2. Germline loops: CDR1 SGHRS, CDR2 YFSETQ. The CDR3 is 14 residues long. Trimming removed 6 bases from V and 4 bases from J; junction bases left unmatched: 10. Here the CDR3 reads CASNWEGGSYEQYF. The DNA for the CDR3 is TGCGCCAGCAACTGGGAGGGAGGGAGTTACGAGCAGTACTTC.

The V call is TRBV19, the J call TRBJ1-2, with 8 bases matching TRBD1. The V and J ends lost 7 bases and 2 bases, in that order; junction bases with no gene match: 18. The CDR3 has 18 amino acids. Germline CDR1 LNHDA, CDR2 SQIVND (reference sequence). The CDR3 here is CASTLSWTGRVRNYGYTF. The CDR3 DNA sequence: TGTGCCAGTACCCTTTCATGGACAGGGAGAGTGCGGAACTATGGCTACACCTTC.

This clone was seen more than once but under ten times. The V gene is TRBV2, the J gene TRBJ1-5; 9 bases map to TRBD1. The CDR3 extends over 14 amino acids. Germline V gene sequence: CDR1 SNHLY, CDR2 FYNNEI. J lost 6 bases, V lost 7 bases, and 7 bases had no gene match. This chain's CDR3 is CASNLDRGRQPQHF. DNA of the CDR3: TGTGCCAGCAACCTGGACAGGGGTCGTCAGCCCCAGCATTTT.

V usage is TRBV7-6 and J usage is TRBJ2-1; TRBD2 matches at 12 bases. Unmatched junction bases numbered 13, after V lost 5 bases and J lost 8 bases. This CDR3 comprises 17 residues. CDR1 is SGHVS and CDR2 is FNYEAQ in the germline V gene. CDR3 nucleotide sequence: TGTGCCAGCAGCCCGCCCTGGACTAGCGGGACTTTGGATGAGCAGTTCTTC. It specifies CASSPPWTSGTLDEQFF.

This clone came up many times. The genes are TRBV6-5 and TRBJ2-7; TRBD1 matches 8 bases. The V and J ends lost 0 bases and 6 bases, in that order; junction bases with no gene match: 1. The CDR3 runs 13 residues. Germline V gene lookup returns CDR1 MNHEY and CDR2 SVGAGI. In DNA form, the CDR3 reads TGTGCCAGCAGTTACTCGGACAGGGCCGAGCAGTACTTC. Encoded protein: CASSYSDRAEQYF.

The chain employs TRBV2 and TRBJ2-5; tentatively, D is TRBD1 (6 bases). Trimming took off 5 bases at V and 1 base at J, with 11 bases between the two ends. The V gene's germline CDR1 is SNHLY and CDR2 FYNNEI. CDR3 length: 14 amino acids. In DNA, the CDR3 is TGTGCCAGCAGTAAACGACAGGCCCAAGAGACCCAGTACTTC. This translates into CASSKRQAQETQYF.

This clone was seen ten or more times. The V gene is TRBV25-1, the J gene TRBJ1-4, with D perhaps matching TRBD1 (5 bases). Looked up from germline, CDR1 is MGHDK and CDR2 is SYGVNS. Trimming left V 6 bases short and J 8 bases short, with 10 bases between. The CDR3 contains 12 residues. CDR3 nucleotide sequence: TGTGCCAGCAGCCTCAGGGCCGAAAAACTGTTTTTT. Translating gives CASSLRAEKLFF.

This chain uses TRBV7-6 with TRBJ1-1, with TRBD1 as a possible D gene (5 bases). The V gene lost 7 bases and the J gene lost 6 bases, with 15 bases spanning the gap. In germline, CDR1 is SGHVS, CDR2 FNYEAQ. CDR3 length: 13 residues. Here the CDR3 DNA reads TGTGCCAGCAACTCTCTGGGGGGGTCTGAAGCTTTCTTT. This encodes CASNSLGGSEAFF.

Here the CDR3 DNA reads TGTGCCAGCAGTGAATCGGGCGGGGAGCTGTTTTTT. Translating gives CASSESGGELFF. This chain connects TRBV25-1 to TRBJ2-2; D unclear. With 1 base removed from V and 7 bases from J, the gap between germline ends came to 4 bases. The CDR3 runs to 12 residues. Germline V gene sequence: CDR1 MGHDK, CDR2 SYGVNS.

V and J are TRBV27 and TRBJ1-2, with a possible D match to TRBD1 (5 bases). Germline V gives CDR1 MNHEY, CDR2 SMNVEV (reference sequence). This CDR3 is 15 amino acids long. V lost 0 bases and J 4 bases, leaving 12 bases between the germline ends. The CDR3 coding sequence is TGTGCCAGCAGTTTATCGCCAGGGTTCCGCTATGGCTACACCTTC. This translates into CASSLSPGFRYGYTF.

This rearrangement joins TRBV27 to TRBJ2-7; D gene unclear. The length of the CDR3 is 14 residues. Germline-derived CDR1 and CDR2 are MNHEY and SMNVEV (reference sequence). V shed 4 bases and J shed 7 bases, with 17 bases lying between them. The CDR3 DNA sequence: TGTGCCAGCAGTTCACCCCCGAGCGCACGAGAGCAGTACTTC. Amino acids: CASSSPPSAREQYF.

The chain links TRBV27 to TRBJ2-2, with a tentative D call TRBD2 (5 bases). The CDR3 has 12 residues. Trimming took 8 bases from V and 5 from J, leaving 9 bases between them. Germline CDR1 MNHEY, CDR2 SMNVEV (reference sequence). The CDR3, as DNA: TGTGCCAGCTCACCGGGAACCGGGGAGCTGTTTTTT. Translation: CASSPGTGELFF.

As DNA, the CDR3 is TGTGCCAGCAGCCACGGACTAGGGGATTACGAGCAGTACTTC. It codes for CASSHGLGDYEQYF. The rearrangement links TRBV4-2 to TRBJ2-7; 7 bases are shared with TRBD2. The CDR3 spans 14 residues. Germline V gene sequence: CDR1 LGHNA, CDR2 YNFKEQ. Trimming at V came to 3 bases and at J to 4 bases, leaving 6 bases not matched to a gene.

The CDR3, as DNA: TGTGCCAGCAGTTTGGCTAGCGGTTCCTACAATGAGCAGTTCTTC. Amino acid sequence: CASSLASGSYNEQFF. J is TRBJ2-1 and V is TRBV27; 7 bases fit TRBD2. This CDR3 contains 15 residues. Germline values: CDR1 MNHEY, CDR2 SMNVEV (reference sequence). The V and J ends lost 3 bases and 1 base, in that order; junction bases with no gene match: 3.

Here the CDR3 reads CASSFGRWTEAFF. CDR3 in DNA: TGTGCCAGCAGTTTCGGCAGGTGGACTGAAGCTTTCTTT. The V call is TRBV28, the J call TRBJ1-1; D not resolved. CDR1 is MDHEN, CDR2 SYDVKM, per germline. Trimming took 3 bases from V and 5 from J, leaving 10 bases between them. The CDR3 is 13 residues long.

The chain is built from TRBV5-6 and TRBJ2-7, with D tentatively TRBD2 (5 bases). Germline V gives CDR1 SGHDT, CDR2 YYEEEE. This CDR3 contains 14 residues. Trimming left V 2 bases short and J 0 bases short, with 9 bases between. CDR3 loop: CASSLGGPSYEQYF. CDR3 nucleotide sequence: TGTGCCAGCAGCTTAGGCGGGCCCTCCTACGAGCAGTACTTC.

This clone was seen a few times. The genes are TRBV2 and TRBJ2-7; 8 positions match TRBD1. The junction had 9 bases not matched to a gene; V was cut back by 6 bases and J by 5 bases. Germline loops: CDR1 SNHLY, CDR2 FYNNEI. The CDR3 has 14 amino acids. The CDR3 region is CASRDRTGNHEQYF. CDR3 DNA sequence: TGTGCCAGCAGGGATCGGACAGGGAATCACGAGCAGTACTTC. Looking up the rest from reference TRBV2 and TRBJ2-7 gives the full variable domain: EPEVTQTPSHQVTQMGQEVILRCVPISNHLYFYWYRQILGQKVEFLVSFYNNEISEKSEIFDDQFSVERPDGSNFTLKIRSTKLEDSAMYFCASRDRTGNHEQYFGPGTRLTVT.

V usage is TRBV25-1 and J usage is TRBJ1-4; tentative D call: TRBD1 (6 bases). CDR3 length: 15 amino acids. Germline lookup yields CDR1 MGHDK and CDR2 SYGVNS. V lost 4 bases, J lost 3 bases, and 12 bases lay in between. Written as DNA, the CDR3 is TGTGCCAGCAGTGGCCGGGGGGGCCCTAATGAAAAACTGTTTTTT. It yields the protein CASSGRGGPNEKLFF.

The J gene is TRBJ1-1, the V gene TRBV4-1; TRBD1 matches at 7 bases. The J segment lost 1 base and the V segment lost 7 bases, leaving 6 bases of the junction unmatched. The CDR3 loop spans 14 amino acids. CDR1 and CDR2 (germline): MGHRA, YSYEKL. The CDR3 region has the DNA TGCGCCAGCACCTACAGGGGCCAGAACACTGAAGCTTTCTTT. This gives the protein CASTYRGQNTEAFF.

CDR3 nucleotides: TGCGCCAGCAGCCCCACAGGGCGTCGCGAGACCCAGTACTTC. Its protein is CASSPTGRRETQYF. The chain joins TRBV4-1 to TRBJ2-5, with D possibly matching TRBD1 (6 bases). V was cut by 4 bases and J by 5 bases, with 14 bases left in between. The germline gives CDR1 MGHRA, CDR2 YSYEKL. The CDR3 is 14 amino acids.

The chain has TRBV5-4 and TRBJ1-1; D perhaps matches TRBD1 (6 bases). The CDR3 is made up of 15 amino acids. CDR1 and CDR2 (germline): SGHNT, YYREEE (reference sequence). The V end lost 0 bases, the J end lost 3 bases, and 12 bases lay between the germline ends. Written as DNA, the CDR3 is TGTGCCAGCAGCTTGGACTCCACAGGGCACACTGAAGCTTTCTTT. This gives the protein CASSLDSTGHTEAFF.

The chain links TRBV28 to TRBJ1-2, with D unresolved. The CDR3 totals 15 residues. Germline V gene sequence: CDR1 MDHEN, CDR2 SYDVKM. Trimming stripped 3 bases from V and 5 bases from J, with 16 bases between. The CDR3 loop is CASSFVTLRDYGYTF. The CDR3 DNA sequence: TGTGCCAGCAGTTTCGTTACCCTGCGGGATTATGGCTACACCTTC.

The chain uses TRBV6-5 and TRBJ1-1; D not certain. The V gene lost 2 bases and the J gene lost 1 base, with 5 bases spanning the gap. The CDR3 runs 13 residues. Germline CDR1 MNHEY, CDR2 SVGAGI. The CDR3 DNA is TGTGCCAGCAGTTACCGACAGAACACTGAAGCTTTCTTT. Amino acid sequence: CASSYRQNTEAFF.

V gene TRBV28 combines with J gene TRBJ1-2; D gene ambiguous. From germline, CDR1 is MDHEN and CDR2 SYDVKM. The CDR3 contains 12 residues. V shed 6 bases and J shed 8 bases, with 13 bases lying between them. The CDR3, as DNA: TGTGCCAGCAGCCGACCCCAGCGGGGCTACACCTTC. Amino acids: CASSRPQRGYTF.